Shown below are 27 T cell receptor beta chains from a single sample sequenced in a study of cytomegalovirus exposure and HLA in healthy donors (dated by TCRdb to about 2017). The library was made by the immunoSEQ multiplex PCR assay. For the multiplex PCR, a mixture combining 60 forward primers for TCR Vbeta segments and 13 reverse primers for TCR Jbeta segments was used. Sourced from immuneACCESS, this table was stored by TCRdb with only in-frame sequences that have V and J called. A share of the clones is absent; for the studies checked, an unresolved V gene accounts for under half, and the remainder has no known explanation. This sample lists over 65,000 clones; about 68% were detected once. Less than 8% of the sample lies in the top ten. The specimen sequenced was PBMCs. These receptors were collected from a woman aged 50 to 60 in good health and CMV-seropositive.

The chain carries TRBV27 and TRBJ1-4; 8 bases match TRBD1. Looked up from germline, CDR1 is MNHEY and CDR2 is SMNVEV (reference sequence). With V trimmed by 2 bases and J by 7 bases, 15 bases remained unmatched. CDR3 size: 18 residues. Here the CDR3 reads CASSLDRQGADAGEKLFF. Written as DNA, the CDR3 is TGTGCCAGCAGTTTAGATAGGCAGGGGGCGGACGCGGGTGAAAAACTGTTTTTT. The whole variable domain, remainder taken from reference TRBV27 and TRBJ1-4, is EAQVTQNPRYLITVTGKKLTVTCSQNMNHEYMSWYRQDPGLGLRQIYYSMNVEVTDKGDVPEGYKVSRKEKRNFPLILESPSPNQTSLYFCASSLDRQGADAGEKLFFGSGTQLSVL.

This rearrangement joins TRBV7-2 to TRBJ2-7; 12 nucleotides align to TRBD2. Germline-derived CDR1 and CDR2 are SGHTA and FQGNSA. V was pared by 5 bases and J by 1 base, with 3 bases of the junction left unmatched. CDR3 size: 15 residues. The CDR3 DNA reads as TGTGCCAGCAGCCGACTAGCGGGGGCATCCTACGAGCAGTACGTC. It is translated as CASSRLAGASYEQYV.

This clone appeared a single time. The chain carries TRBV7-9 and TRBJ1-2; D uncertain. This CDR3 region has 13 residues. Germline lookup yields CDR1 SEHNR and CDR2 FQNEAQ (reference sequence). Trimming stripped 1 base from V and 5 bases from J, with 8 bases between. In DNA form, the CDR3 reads TGTGCCAGCAGCTTAGGGGGAGCTTATGGCTACACCTTC. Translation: CASSLGGAYGYTF.

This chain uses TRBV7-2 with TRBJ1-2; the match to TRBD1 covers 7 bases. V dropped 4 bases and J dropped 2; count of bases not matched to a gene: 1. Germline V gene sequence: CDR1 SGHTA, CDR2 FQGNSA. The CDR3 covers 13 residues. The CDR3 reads CASSSTGNYGYTF. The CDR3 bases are TGTGCCAGCAGCTCGACAGGGAACTATGGCTACACCTTC. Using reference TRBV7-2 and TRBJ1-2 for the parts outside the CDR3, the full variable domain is GAGVSQSPSNKVTEKGKDVELRCDPISGHTALYWYRQSLGQGLEFLIYFQGNSAPDKSGLPSDRFSAERTGGSVSTLTIQRTQQEDSAVYLCASSSTGNYGYTFGSGTRLTVV.

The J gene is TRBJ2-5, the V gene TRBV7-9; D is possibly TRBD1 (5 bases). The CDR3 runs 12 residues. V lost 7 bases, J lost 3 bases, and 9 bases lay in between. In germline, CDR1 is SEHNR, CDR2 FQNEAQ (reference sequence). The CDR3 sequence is CASTTEKETQYF. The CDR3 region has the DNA TGTGCCAGCACGACAGAAAAAGAGACCCAGTACTTC. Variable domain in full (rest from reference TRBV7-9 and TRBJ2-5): DTGVSQNPRHKITKRGQNVTFRCDPISEHNRLYWYRQTLGQGPEFLTYFQNEAQLEKSRLLSDRFSAERPKGSFSTLEIQRTEQGDSAMYLCASTTEKETQYFGPGTRLLVL.

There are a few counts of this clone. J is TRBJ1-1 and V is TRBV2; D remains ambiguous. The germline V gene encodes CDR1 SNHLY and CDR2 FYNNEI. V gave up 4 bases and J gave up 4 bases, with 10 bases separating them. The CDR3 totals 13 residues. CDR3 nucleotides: TGTGCCAGCAGTGGTCTTCCCGGCACTGAAGCTTTCTTT. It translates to CASSGLPGTEAFF.

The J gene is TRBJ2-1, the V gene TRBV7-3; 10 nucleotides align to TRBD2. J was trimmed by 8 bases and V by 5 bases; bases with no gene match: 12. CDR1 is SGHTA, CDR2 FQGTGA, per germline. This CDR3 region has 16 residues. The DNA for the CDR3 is TGTGCCAGCAGCATAGGGCCCAGCGGGGGGGCGGATGAGCAGTTCTTC. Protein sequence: CASSIGPSGGADEQFF.

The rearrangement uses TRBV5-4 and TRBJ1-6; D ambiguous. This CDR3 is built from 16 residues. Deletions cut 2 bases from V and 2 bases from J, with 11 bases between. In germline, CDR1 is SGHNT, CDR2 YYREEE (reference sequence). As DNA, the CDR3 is TGTGCCAGCAGCTTTGCACAGTCGGCCTATAATTCACCCCTCCACTTT. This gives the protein CASSFAQSAYNSPLHF.

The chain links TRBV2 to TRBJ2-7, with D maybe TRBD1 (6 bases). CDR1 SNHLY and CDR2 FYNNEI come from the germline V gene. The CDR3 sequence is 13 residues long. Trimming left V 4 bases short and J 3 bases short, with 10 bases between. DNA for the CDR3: TGTGCCAGCAGTGGTACAGGGAGCTACGAGCAGTACTTC. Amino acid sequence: CASSGTGSYEQYF.

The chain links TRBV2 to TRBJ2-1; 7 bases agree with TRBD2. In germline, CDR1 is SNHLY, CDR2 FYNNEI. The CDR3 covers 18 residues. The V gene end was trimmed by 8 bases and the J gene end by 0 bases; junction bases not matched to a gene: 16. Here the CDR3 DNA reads TGTGCCAGCCAACTGGTGGGAGGGTACCCGAGCTCCTACAATGAGCAGTTCTTC. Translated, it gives CASQLVGGYPSSYNEQFF.

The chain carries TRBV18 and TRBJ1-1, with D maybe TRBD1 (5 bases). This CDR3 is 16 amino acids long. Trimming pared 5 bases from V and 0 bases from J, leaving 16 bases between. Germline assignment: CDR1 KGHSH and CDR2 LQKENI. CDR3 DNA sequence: TGTGCCAGCTCAACCACCGCAGGGTTTATGAACACTGAAGCTTTCTTT. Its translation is CASSTTAGFMNTEAFF.

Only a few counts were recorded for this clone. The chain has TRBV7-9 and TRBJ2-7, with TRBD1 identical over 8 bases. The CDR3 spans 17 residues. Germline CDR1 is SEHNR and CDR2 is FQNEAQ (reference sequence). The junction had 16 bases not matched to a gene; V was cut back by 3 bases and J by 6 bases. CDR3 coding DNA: TGTGCCAGCAGCTTCGGAATCCTACAGGGGGTAAGGGGCGAGCAGTACTTC. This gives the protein CASSFGILQGVRGEQYF.

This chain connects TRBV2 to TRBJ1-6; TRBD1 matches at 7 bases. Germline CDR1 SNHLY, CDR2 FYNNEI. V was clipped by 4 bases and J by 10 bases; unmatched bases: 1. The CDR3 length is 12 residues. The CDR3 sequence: CASSAQGSPLHF. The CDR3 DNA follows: TGTGCCAGCAGTGCACAGGGGTCACCCCTCCACTTT.

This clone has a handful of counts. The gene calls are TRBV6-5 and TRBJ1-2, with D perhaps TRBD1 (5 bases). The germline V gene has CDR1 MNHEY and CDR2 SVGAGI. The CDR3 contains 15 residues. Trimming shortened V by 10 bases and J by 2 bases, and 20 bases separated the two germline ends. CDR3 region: CATRQHESPNYGYTF. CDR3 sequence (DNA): TGTGCCACCAGACAGCACGAGTCCCCCAACTATGGCTACACCTTC.

CDR3 nucleotide sequence: TGCAGCGTTGCCGTCGGGGATACGCAGTATTTT. This codes for CSVAVGDTQYF. This chain links TRBV29-1 with TRBJ2-3; D not resolved. The CDR3 has 11 amino acids. Trimming cost V 4 bases and J 6 bases, with 8 bases left between them. CDR1 is SQVTM and CDR2 is ANQGSEA in the germline V gene.

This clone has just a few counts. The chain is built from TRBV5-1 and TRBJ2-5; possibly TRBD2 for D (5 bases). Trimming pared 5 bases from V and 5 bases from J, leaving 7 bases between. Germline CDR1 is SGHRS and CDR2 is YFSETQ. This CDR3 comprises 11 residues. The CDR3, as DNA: TGCGCCAGCAGGGGCGGGGAGACCCAGTACTTC. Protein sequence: CASRGGETQYF.

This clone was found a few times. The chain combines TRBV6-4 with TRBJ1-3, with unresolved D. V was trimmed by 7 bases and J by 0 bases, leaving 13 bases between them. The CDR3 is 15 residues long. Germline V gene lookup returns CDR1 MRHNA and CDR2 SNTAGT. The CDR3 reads CASTDNLSSGNTIYF. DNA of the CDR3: TGTGCCAGCACCGACAATTTATCCTCTGGAAACACCATATATTTT.

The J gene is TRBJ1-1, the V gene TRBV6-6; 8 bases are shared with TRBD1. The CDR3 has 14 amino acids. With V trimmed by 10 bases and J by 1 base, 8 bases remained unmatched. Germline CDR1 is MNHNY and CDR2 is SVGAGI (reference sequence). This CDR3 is CATLLGQGNTEAFF. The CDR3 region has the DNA TGTGCCACCTTGCTTGGACAGGGGAACACTGAAGCTTTCTTT.

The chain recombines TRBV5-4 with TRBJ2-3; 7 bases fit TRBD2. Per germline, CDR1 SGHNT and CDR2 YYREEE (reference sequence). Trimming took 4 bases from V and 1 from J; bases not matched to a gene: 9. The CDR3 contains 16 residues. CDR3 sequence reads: CASSAPGRAGTDTQYF. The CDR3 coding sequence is TGTGCCAGCAGCGCCCCAGGGAGGGCGGGCACAGATACGCAGTATTTT.

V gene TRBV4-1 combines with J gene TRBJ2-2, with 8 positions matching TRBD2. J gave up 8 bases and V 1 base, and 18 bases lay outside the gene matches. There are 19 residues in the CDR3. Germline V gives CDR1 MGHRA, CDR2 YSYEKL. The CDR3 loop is CASSQGLPTRSGGGGELFF. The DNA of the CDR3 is TGCGCCAGCAGCCAAGGTCTGCCGACCCGGAGCGGGGGCGGTGGGGAGCTGTTTTTT.

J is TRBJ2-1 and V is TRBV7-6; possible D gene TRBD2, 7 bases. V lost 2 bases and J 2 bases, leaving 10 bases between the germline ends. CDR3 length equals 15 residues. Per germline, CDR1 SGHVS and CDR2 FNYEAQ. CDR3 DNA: TGTGCCAGCAGCTTAACGGGGGGCCCCTACAATGAGCAGTTCTTC. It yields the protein CASSLTGGPYNEQFF.

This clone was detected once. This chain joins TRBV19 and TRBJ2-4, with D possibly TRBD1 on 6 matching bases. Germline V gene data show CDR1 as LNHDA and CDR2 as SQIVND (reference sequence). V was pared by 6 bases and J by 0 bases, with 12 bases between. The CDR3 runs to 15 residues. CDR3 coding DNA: TGTGCCAGTAGACCGGACAGACTAGCCAAAAACATTCAGTACTTC. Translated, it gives CASRPDRLAKNIQYF.

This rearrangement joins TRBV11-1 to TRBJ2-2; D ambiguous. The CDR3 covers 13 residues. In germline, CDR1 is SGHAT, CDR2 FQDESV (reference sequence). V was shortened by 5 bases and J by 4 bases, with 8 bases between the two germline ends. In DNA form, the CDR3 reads TGTGCCAGCAGCCCCATCAGCACCGGGGAGCTGTTTTTT. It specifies CASSPISTGELFF.

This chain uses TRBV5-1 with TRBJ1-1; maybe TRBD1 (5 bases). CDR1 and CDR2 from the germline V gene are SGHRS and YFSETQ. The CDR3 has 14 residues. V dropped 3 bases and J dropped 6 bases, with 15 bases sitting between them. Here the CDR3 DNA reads TGCGCCAGCAGCTGGGGGACCGGGAGCTCTGAAGCTTTCTTT. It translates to CASSWGTGSSEAFF.

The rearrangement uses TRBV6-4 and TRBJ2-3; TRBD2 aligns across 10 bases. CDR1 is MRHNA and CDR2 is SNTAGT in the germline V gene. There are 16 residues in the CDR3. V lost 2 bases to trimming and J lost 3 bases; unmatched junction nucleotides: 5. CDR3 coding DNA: TGTGCCAGCAGTGACGGCAGCGGGGGGGGAACAGATACGCAGTATTTT. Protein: CASSDGSGGGTDTQYF.

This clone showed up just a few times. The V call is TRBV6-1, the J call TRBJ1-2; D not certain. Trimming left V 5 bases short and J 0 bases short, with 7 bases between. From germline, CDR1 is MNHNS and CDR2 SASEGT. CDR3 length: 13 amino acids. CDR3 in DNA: TGTGCCAGCAGTAAAACTACTAACTATGGCTACACCTTC. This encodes CASSKTTNYGYTF.

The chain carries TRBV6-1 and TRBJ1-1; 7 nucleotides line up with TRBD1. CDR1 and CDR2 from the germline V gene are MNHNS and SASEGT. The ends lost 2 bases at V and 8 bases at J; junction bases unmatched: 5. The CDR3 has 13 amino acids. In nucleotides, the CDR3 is TGTGCCAGCAGTGAAACGGGCAGGGGGGAAGCTTTCTTT. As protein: CASSETGRGEAFF.